The 30 T cell receptor beta chains listed next were all sequenced from one sample in a study of T cell responses to AZD1222 COVID-19 vaccine (dated by TCRdb to about 2021). Library prep was done by the immunoSEQ multiplex PCR assay. This immuneACCESS table, as held by TCRdb, lists in-frame sequences with V and J called but not all clones. Of the missing ones, under half trace to an unresolved V gene in checked studies; the others have no known cause. The sample table contains over 100,000 clones; only one count was recorded for about 90% of them. Approximately 8.4% of the sample is in the top ten clones. Sample time point, as interpreted from the label and publication: baseline before first vaccination. The sequencing here drew on peripheral blood, taken on day 0 of AZD1222 vaccination. Receptors originate from an adult in good health.

The sample holds a few counts of this clone. The same CDR3 is also encoded by other DNA sequences in this sample. The chain uses TRBV6-4 and TRBJ1-1, with D possibly being TRBD1 (5 bases). This CDR3 has 13 residues. Germline V gene data show CDR1 as MRHNA and CDR2 as SNTAGT. Trimming took off 6 bases at V and 1 base at J, with 9 bases between the two ends. CDR3 in amino acids: CASSDRPNTEAFF. Written as DNA, the CDR3 is TGTGCCAGCAGCGACAGACCGAACACTGAAGCTTTCTTT.

The chain recombines TRBV3-1 (or the pseudogene TRBV3-2) with TRBJ2-1, with TRBD1 matching 10 bases. Trimming at V came to 3 bases and at J to 6 bases, leaving 8 bases not matched to a gene. Germline V lookup: CDR1 LGHDT, CDR2 YNNKEL (reference sequence). The CDR3 length is 16 residues. The CDR3 bases are TGTGCCAGCAGCCAGCCGGGACAGGGGCCTTCCAATGAGCAGTTCTTC. This translates into CASSQPGQGPSNEQFF.

The rearrangement joins TRBV28 to TRBJ1-1; D ambiguous. Per germline, CDR1 MDHEN and CDR2 SYDVKM. Trimming pared 8 bases from V and 3 bases from J, leaving 19 bases between. This CDR3 has 15 residues. DNA of the CDR3: TGTGCCAGCCCCCCGGCGGCCATGAGGGACACTGAAGCTTTCTTT. It encodes CASPPAAMRDTEAFF.

This clone turned up a few times. This chain uses TRBV2 with TRBJ1-5; TRBD1 agrees at 7 bases. The V and J ends lost 5 bases and 7 bases, in that order; junction bases with no gene match: 8. This CDR3 has 14 amino acids. CDR1 SNHLY and CDR2 FYNNEI come from the germline V gene. The CDR3 loop reads CASSRDSGGQPQHF. In nucleotides, the CDR3 is TGTGCCAGCAGTCGGGACAGCGGGGGCCAGCCCCAGCATTTT.

The chain links TRBV4-2 to TRBJ1-3; D call uncertain. Between the trimmed V and J ends, which lost 4 bases and 2 bases, there was a span of 21 bases. The CDR3 is 18 amino acids. From germline, CDR1 is LGHNA and CDR2 YNFKEQ. CDR3 coding DNA: TGTGCCAGCAGCCCAAGAATTGGGCGAGGGAGGACTGGAAACACCATATATTTT. Translation gives CASSPRIGRGRTGNTIYF.

J is TRBJ1-2 and V is TRBV28; D may be TRBD1 (6 bases). The CDR3 is made up of 14 amino acids. The ends were cut back, 2 bases at V and 2 bases at J, with 9 bases in the middle. Germline V gene data show CDR1 as MDHEN and CDR2 as SYDVKM. This chain's CDR3 is CASSLPQGNYGYTF. CDR3 nucleotide sequence: TGTGCCAGCAGTTTACCCCAGGGGAACTATGGCTACACCTTC.

The chain couples TRBV2 to TRBJ1-1, with TRBD1 as a possible D gene (6 bases). CDR1 is SNHLY, CDR2 FYNNEI, per germline. V was pared by 7 bases and J by 4 bases, with 25 bases between. The CDR3 is made up of 17 amino acids. The CDR3 DNA reads as TGTGCCAGCACCACGAGGGGGGGCGGCTCGGGGATCACTGAAGCTTTCTTT. Its protein is CASTTRGGGSGITEAFF.

The V call is TRBV2, the J call TRBJ1-6; no reliable D call. Germline V gene lookup returns CDR1 SNHLY and CDR2 FYNNEI. Trimming removed 2 bases from V and 8 bases from J, with 7 bases in between. This CDR3 is 13 amino acids long. The CDR3 bases are TGTGCCAGCAGTGAAAGTTTTTATTCACCCCTCCACTTT. Amino acids: CASSESFYSPLHF.

The sample holds one count of this clone. The chain combines TRBV7-9 with TRBJ2-7; 7 bases are a match to TRBD1. V shed 5 bases, J shed 1 base, and the junction held 5 bases outside the gene matches. Germline V gene sequence: CDR1 SEHNR, CDR2 FQNEAQ (reference sequence). The CDR3 sequence is 14 residues long. The CDR3 bases are TGTGCCAGCAGCCCTTGGGACAGATCCTACGAGCAGTACTTC. Translating gives CASSPWDRSYEQYF.

CDR3 nucleotide sequence: TGTGCCAGCAGCGGTTTGGGCGGGAGAGGCAATGAGCAGTTCTTC. Amino acid sequence: CASSGLGGRGNEQFF. The J gene is TRBJ2-1, the V gene TRBV9; TRBD2 aligns across 7 bases. CDR1 is SGDLS, CDR2 YYNGEE, per germline. The trim removed 3 bases at V and 6 bases at J, leaving 9 bases unmatched. This CDR3 has 15 amino acids.

The chain combines TRBV7-6 with TRBJ1-4; perhaps TRBD1 as D (5 bases). V was trimmed by 5 bases and J by 0 bases, leaving 13 bases between them. This CDR3 is built from 16 residues. Germline loops: CDR1 SGHVS, CDR2 FNYEAQ. The CDR3: CASSRNGAATNEKLFF. In DNA form, the CDR3 reads TGTGCCAGCAGCCGAAACGGGGCCGCAACTAATGAAAAACTGTTTTTT.

This clone was detected only once. The chain is built from TRBV19 and TRBJ1-2; 7 bases fit TRBD1. Germline CDR1 is LNHDA and CDR2 is SQIVND (reference sequence). With V trimmed by 3 bases and J by 1 base, 5 bases remained unmatched. The length of the CDR3 is 15 residues. CDR3 region: CASSMRDRHNYGYTF. CDR3 bases: TGTGCCAGTAGTATGCGGGACAGACATAACTATGGCTACACCTTC.

Concerning this clone itself: The junction does not match germline at one end; this may be a read error. The chain uses TRBV6-5 and TRBJ2-3; D might be TRBD2 (5 bases). This CDR3 has 16 residues. CDR1 is MNHEY and CDR2 is SVGAGI in the germline V gene. The CDR3 nucleotides read TGTGCCAGCAGTTACTCGCATATGGGGAGCACCGATACGCAGTATTTT. It specifies CASSYSHMGSTDTQYF.

This chain joins TRBV5-1 and TRBJ1-5; tentative D call: TRBD1 (6 bases). This CDR3 has 15 amino acids. Between the trimmed V and J ends, which lost 5 bases and 4 bases, there was a span of 16 bases. Germline V gene sequence: CDR1 SGHRS, CDR2 YFSETQ. The CDR3 DNA reads as TGCGCCAGCAGTTATACGGGACACGGAAATCAGCCCCAGCATTTT. Residues: CASSYTGHGNQPQHF.

The chain uses TRBV19 and TRBJ1-6; no definite D call. The V gene's germline CDR1 is LNHDA and CDR2 SQIVND (reference sequence). The CDR3 length is 14 residues. Trimming shortened V by 6 bases and J by 0 bases, and 6 bases separated the two germline ends. The CDR3 loop is CASRVSSYNSPLHF. The CDR3 nucleotides are TGTGCCAGTAGAGTCAGCTCCTATAATTCACCCCTCCACTTT.

The gene calls are TRBV10-3 and TRBJ1-1; 10 bases fit TRBD1. J gave up 3 bases and V 2 bases, and 3 bases lay outside the gene matches. Germline assignment: CDR1 ENHRY and CDR2 SYGVKD. The CDR3 has 15 amino acids. The CDR3 spells CAISEGQGDHTEAFF. The CDR3 DNA sequence: TGTGCCATCAGTGAGGGACAGGGGGATCACACTGAAGCTTTCTTT.

V and J are TRBV2 and TRBJ1-5, with D uncertain. In germline, CDR1 is SNHLY, CDR2 FYNNEI. This CDR3 comprises 16 residues. Deletions cut 3 bases from V and 0 bases from J, with 12 bases between. DNA for the CDR3: TGTGCCAGCAGTGAGAGGAGGAGTTATAGCAATCAGCCCCAGCATTTT. Protein sequence: CASSERRSYSNQPQHF.

The chain uses TRBV7-9 and TRBJ1-1; no clear D. The CDR3 totals 13 residues. Germline CDR1 SEHNR, CDR2 FQNEAQ (reference sequence). Trimming took 5 bases from V and 2 from J, leaving 9 bases between them. In DNA form, the CDR3 reads TGTGCCAGCAGCGCGGGAGATAACACTGAAGCTTTCTTT. Encoded protein: CASSAGDNTEAFF.

This chain uses TRBV5-1 with TRBJ2-3; D remains ambiguous. The CDR3 consists of 14 residues. V lost 0 bases and J lost 4, with 9 bases in between. Germline values: CDR1 SGHRS, CDR2 YFSETQ. CDR3 DNA: TGCGCCAGCAGCTTGGAAGGTGAGGCAGATACGCAGTATTTT. Encoded protein: CASSLEGEADTQYF.

The V gene is TRBV28, the J gene TRBJ2-5; D gene uncertain. Germline CDR1 MDHEN, CDR2 SYDVKM. V dropped 2 bases and J dropped 3 bases, with 7 bases sitting between them. The length of the CDR3 is 13 residues. CDR3 DNA sequence: TGTGCCAGCAGTTTAATACAAGAAGAGACCCAGTACTTC. Translated, it gives CASSLIQEETQYF.

V is TRBV10-3 and J is TRBJ1-1; D gene uncertain. This CDR3 is 13 amino acids long. Germline CDR1 and CDR2: ENHRY and SYGVKD. Trimming shortened V by 6 bases and J by 1 base, and 9 bases separated the two germline ends. CDR3 sequence: CAIRLRENTEAFF. The CDR3 DNA is TGTGCCATCAGACTCCGAGAGAACACTGAAGCTTTCTTT.

The V gene is TRBV18, the J gene TRBJ2-3; 7 bases are shared with TRBD1. Germline V gene sequence: CDR1 KGHSH, CDR2 LQKENI. This CDR3 is built from 14 residues. V was pared by 5 bases and J by 2 bases, with 4 bases of the junction left unmatched. The CDR3 DNA follows: TGTGCCAGCTCAGTCACAGGGGACACAGATACGCAGTATTTT. Protein: CASSVTGDTDTQYF. The entire variable domain, with the rest obtained from reference TRBV18 and TRBJ2-3, is as follows: NAGVMQNPRHLVRRRGQEARLRCSPMKGHSHVYWYRQLPEEGLKFMVYLQKENIIDESGMPKERFSAEFPKEGPSILRIQQVVRGDSAAYFCASSVTGDTDTQYFGPGTRLTVL.

The V call is TRBV6-4, the J call TRBJ2-7, with D possibly matching TRBD2 (6 bases). Germline V gene data show CDR1 as MRHNA and CDR2 as SNTAGT. The CDR3 has 14 amino acids. Trimming stripped 7 bases from V and 4 bases from J, with 17 bases between. The CDR3 region is CASTPGGARYEQYF. The DNA of the CDR3 is TGTGCCAGCACCCCCGGAGGGGCGCGGTACGAGCAGTACTTC.

This chain links TRBV30 with TRBJ2-2; TRBD2 aligns across 8 bases. J lost 0 bases, V lost 0 bases, and 15 bases had no gene match. The CDR3 totals 20 residues. The germline CDR1 and CDR2 sequences are GTSNPN and SVGIG (reference sequence). CDR3 DNA sequence: TGTGCCTGGAGTGTAATAACAGGGCTAGCGGGTCGCGCGAACACCGGGGAGCTGTTTTTT. Translated: CAWSVITGLAGRANTGELFF.

A remark on this clone: The same CDR3 also results from other DNA sequences found in this sample. J is TRBJ1-1 and V is TRBV12-3 or TRBV12-4; D not resolved. Trimming pared 3 bases from V and 0 bases from J, leaving 5 bases between. CDR3 size: 13 residues. CDR3 region: CASSLAVNTEAFF. In nucleotides, the CDR3 is TGTGCCAGCAGTTTGGCAGTGAACACTGAAGCTTTCTTT.

This chain connects TRBV5-4 to TRBJ1-1; D call uncertain. V was trimmed by 4 bases and J by 0 bases, leaving 13 bases between them. The CDR3 is 15 amino acids. Germline assignment: CDR1 SGHNT and CDR2 YYREEE (reference sequence). Here the CDR3 DNA reads TGTGCCAGCAGCCCTGTGGGCATTATGAACACTGAAGCTTTCTTT. Encoded protein: CASSPVGIMNTEAFF. The complete variable domain, with remaining parts taken from reference TRBV5-4 and TRBJ1-1, reads ETGVTQSPTHLIKTRGQQVTLRCSSQSGHNTVSWYQQALGQGPQFIFQYYREEENGRGNFPPRFSGLQFPNYSSELNVNALELDDSALYLCASSPVGIMNTEAFFGQGTRLTVV.

The chain is built from TRBV18 and TRBJ1-4, with 7 nucleotides matching TRBD1. CDR3 length equals 14 residues. The V gene end was trimmed by 3 bases and the J gene end by 4 bases; junction bases not matched to a gene: 2. CDR1 and CDR2 (germline): KGHSH, LQKENI. The CDR3 spells CASSPQGVNEKLFF. CDR3 in DNA: TGTGCCAGCTCACCTCAGGGGGTTAATGAAAAACTGTTTTTT.

The chain carries TRBV6-4 and TRBJ1-5; the D gene is possibly TRBD1 (6 bases). V was cut by 4 bases and J by 4 bases, with 14 bases left in between. The CDR3 loop spans 15 amino acids. The germline V gene encodes CDR1 MRHNA and CDR2 SNTAGT. The CDR3 nucleotides are TGTGCCAGCAGTGCCCTGGGACACCCTAATCAGCCCCAGCATTTT. It codes for CASSALGHPNQPQHF.

This clone was observed once. The chain joins TRBV3-1 (or the pseudogene TRBV3-2) to TRBJ2-7; D uncertain. V was shortened by 1 base and J by 3 bases, with 13 bases between the two germline ends. Germline values: CDR1 LGHDT, CDR2 YNNKEL (reference sequence). This CDR3 has 15 amino acids. The CDR3 region is CASSQVWARFYEQYF. The CDR3 nucleotides are TGTGCCAGCAGCCAAGTGTGGGCCCGATTCTACGAGCAGTACTTC.

V gene TRBV27 combines with J gene TRBJ1-6, with D possibly matching TRBD1 (6 bases). CDR3 length equals 16 residues. Germline CDR1 reads MNHEY; CDR2 reads SMNVEV (reference sequence). V lost 5 bases and J lost 9, with 20 bases in between. The CDR3 loop is CASSPPGGPGISPLHF. The DNA of the CDR3 is TGTGCCAGCAGTCCCCCGGGGGGCCCTGGGATTTCACCCCTCCACTTT.